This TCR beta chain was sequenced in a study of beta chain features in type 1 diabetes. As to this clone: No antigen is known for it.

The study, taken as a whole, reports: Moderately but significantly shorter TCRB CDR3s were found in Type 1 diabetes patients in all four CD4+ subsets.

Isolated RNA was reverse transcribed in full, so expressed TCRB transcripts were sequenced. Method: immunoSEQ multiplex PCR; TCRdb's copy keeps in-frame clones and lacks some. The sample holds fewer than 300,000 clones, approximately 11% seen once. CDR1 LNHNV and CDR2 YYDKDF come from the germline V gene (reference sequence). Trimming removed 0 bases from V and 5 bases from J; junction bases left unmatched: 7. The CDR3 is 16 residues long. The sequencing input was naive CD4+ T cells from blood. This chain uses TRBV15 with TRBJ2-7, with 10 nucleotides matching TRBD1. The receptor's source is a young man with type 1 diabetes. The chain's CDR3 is CATSRDAGDRGNEQYF. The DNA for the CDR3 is TGTGCCACCAGCAGAGACGCGGGGGACAGGGGAAACGAGCAGTACTTC.